Sequencing of this T cell receptor (beta chain) was carried out in a study of shared clonotypes between healthy human individuals. Clones were sequenced by immunoSEQ multiplex PCR, and TCRdb holds only the in-frame ones, with some missing. The sample lists a few hundred thousand clones; about 74% were seen once. Donation came from healthy HIV-negative adults that had no recent acute infections or vaccinations. V gave up 0 bases and J gave up 1 base, with 11 bases separating them. Germline assignment: CDR1 SGHRS and CDR2 YFSETQ. The CDR3 has 16 residues. This clone has more than one count but fewer than ten.

This receptor was obtained from a man between 25 and 39 years old in good health. Sequencing used memory CD4+ T cells sorted from blood. Described subset: CD45RA-negative fraction. The chain links TRBV5-1 to TRBJ2-1; the D is unclear. The CDR3 spells CASSLEVKSSYNEQFF. In nucleotides, the CDR3 is TGCGCCAGCAGCTTGGAAGTAAAGAGTTCCTACAATGAGCAGTTCTTC.